This T cell receptor beta chain was recorded in a study of technical replicates of blood from a few donors. Some clones are missing from TCRdb's copy, which holds only in-frame ones; the method was immunoSEQ multiplex PCR. Among roughly 80,000 clones listed, around 94% were seen once. CDR1 and CDR2 from the germline V gene are SGHAT and FQNNGV. The CDR3 sequence is 14 residues long. Trimming took 5 bases from V and 5 from J, leaving 13 bases between them. The chain couples TRBV11-2 to TRBJ1-5; perhaps TRBD1 as D (5 bases). The TCR originated in a human donor in good health. The sequenced sample was T cells isolated from PBMCs. CDR3 protein: CASSPGGDYQPQHF. The DNA for the CDR3 is TGTGCCAGCAGCCCGGGGGGGGATTATCAGCCCCAGCATTTT.